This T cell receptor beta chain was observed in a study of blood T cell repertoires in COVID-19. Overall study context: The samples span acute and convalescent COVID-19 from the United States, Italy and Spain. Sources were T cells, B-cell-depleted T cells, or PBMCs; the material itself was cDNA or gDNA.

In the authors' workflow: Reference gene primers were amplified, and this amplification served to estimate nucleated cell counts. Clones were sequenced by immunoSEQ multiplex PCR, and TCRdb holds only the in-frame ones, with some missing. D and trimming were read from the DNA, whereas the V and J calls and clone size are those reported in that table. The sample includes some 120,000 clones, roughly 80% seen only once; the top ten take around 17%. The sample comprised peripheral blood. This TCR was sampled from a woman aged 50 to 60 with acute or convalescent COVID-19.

The CDR3 region has the DNA TGTGCCAGTAGTAGGACGGACAGCTATGGCTACACCTTC. Translating gives CASSRTDSYGYTF. This chain joins TRBV19 and TRBJ1-2, with a tentative D call TRBD1 (6 bases). This CDR3 comprises 13 residues. Germline-derived CDR1 and CDR2 are LNHDA and SQIVND (reference sequence). V lost 4 bases and J 4 bases, leaving 10 bases between the germline ends. The full variable domain, with the rest looked up from reference TRBV19 and TRBJ1-2, is DGGITQSPKYLFRKEGQNVTLSCEQNLNHDAMYWYRQDPGQGLRLIYYSQIVNDFQKGDIAEGYSVSREKKESFPLTVTSAQKNPTAFYLCASSRTDSYGYTFGSGTRLTVV.